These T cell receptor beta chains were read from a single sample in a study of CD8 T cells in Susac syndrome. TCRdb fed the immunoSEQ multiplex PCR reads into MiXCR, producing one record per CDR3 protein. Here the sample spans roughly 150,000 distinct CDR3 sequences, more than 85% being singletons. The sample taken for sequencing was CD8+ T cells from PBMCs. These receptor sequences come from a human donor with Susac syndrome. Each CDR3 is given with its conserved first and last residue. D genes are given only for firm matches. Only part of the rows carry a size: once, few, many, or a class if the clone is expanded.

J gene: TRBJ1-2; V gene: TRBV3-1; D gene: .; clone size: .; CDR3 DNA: TGTGCCAGCAGCCAAGATGGGACATACTATGGCTACACCTTC; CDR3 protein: CASSQDGTYYGYTF
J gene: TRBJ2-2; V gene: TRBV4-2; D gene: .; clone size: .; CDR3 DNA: TGTGCCAGCAGCCAAGATCTTGTGGCCGGGGAGCTGTTTTTT; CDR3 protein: CASSQDLVAGELFF
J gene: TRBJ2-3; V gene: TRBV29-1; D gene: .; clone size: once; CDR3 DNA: TGCAGCGTTGAAGATCGGCACATCACAGATACGCAGTATTTT; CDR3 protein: CSVEDRHITDTQYF
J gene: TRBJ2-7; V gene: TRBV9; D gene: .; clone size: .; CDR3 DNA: TGTGCCAGCAGCGTAGATCCCGGACCTCCGGGCGAGCAGTACTTC; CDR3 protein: CASSVDPGPPGEQYF
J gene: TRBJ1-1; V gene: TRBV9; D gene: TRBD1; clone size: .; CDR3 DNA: TGTGCCAGCAGCGTGGGGACAGGGACTGAAGCTTTCTTT; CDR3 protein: CASSVGTGTEAFF
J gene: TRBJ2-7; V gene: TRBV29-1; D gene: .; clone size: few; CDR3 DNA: TGCAGCGTTGAATTGGACAGCTCCTACGAGCAGTACTTC; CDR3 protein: CSVELDSSYEQYF
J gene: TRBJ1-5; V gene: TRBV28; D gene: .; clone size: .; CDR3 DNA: TGTGCCAGCAGTACATCGGGGGTACAGCCCCAGCATTTT; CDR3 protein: CASSTSGVQPQHF
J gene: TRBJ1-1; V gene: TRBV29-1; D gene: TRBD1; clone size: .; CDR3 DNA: TGCAGCGTAATGACAGGGTCGAACACTGAAGCTTTCTTT; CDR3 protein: CSVMTGSNTEAFF
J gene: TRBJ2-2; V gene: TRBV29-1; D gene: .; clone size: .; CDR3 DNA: TGCAGCGTTGAATCCCCCTCGGGACCAAACACCGGGGAGCTGTTTTTT; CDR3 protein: CSVESPSGPNTGELFF
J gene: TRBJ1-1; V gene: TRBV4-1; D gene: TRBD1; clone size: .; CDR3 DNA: TGCGCCAGCAGCCAAGATAGACAGGGGTCTGAAGCTTTCTTT; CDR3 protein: CASSQDRQGSEAFF
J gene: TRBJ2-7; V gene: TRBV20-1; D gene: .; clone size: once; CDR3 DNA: TGCAGTGCTAGAGATCTGGCAGGGACCTACGAGCAGTACTTC; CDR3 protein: CSARDLAGTYEQYF
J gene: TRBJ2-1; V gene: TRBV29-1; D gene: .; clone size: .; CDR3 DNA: TGCAGCGTTGATCCCGGGCAATGGGTCTACAATGAGCAGTTCTTC; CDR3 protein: CSVDPGQWVYNEQFF
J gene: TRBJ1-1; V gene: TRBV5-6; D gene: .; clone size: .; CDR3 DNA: TGTGCCAGCAGCTTGATTGGGCGGAACACTGAAGCTTTCTTT; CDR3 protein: CASSLIGRNTEAFF
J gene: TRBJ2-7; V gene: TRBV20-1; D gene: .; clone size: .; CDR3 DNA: TGCAGTGCTAAAGGATACAGCTCCTACGAGCAGTACTTC; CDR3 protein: CSAKGYSSYEQYF
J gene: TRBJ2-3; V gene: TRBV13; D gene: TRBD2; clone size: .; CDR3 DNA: TGTGCCAGCAGCTTAGAGGAGCGGTCTAGCGGGACAATTAACACAGATACGCAGTATTTT; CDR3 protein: CASSLEERSSGTINTDTQYF
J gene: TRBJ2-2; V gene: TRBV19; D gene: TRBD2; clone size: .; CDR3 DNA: TGTGCCAGTAGCTTAATAGCGGGAAGCGACGGGGAGCTGTTTTTT; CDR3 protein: CASSLIAGSDGELFF
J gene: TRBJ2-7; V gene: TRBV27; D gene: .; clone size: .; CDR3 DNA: TGTGCCAGCAGTTTATCGGCGAGGCGCGAGCAGTACTTC; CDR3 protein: CASSLSARREQYF
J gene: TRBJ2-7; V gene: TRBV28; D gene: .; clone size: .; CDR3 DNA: TGTGCCAGCAGTCCGGGCTCGGGACACGGAGGAAAGTACTTC; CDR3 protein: CASSPGSGHGGKYF
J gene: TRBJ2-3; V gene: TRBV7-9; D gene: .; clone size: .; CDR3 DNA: TGTGCCAGCAGCCAAATGGTGGCTAGCGCGTCAGATACGCAGTATTTT; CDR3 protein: CASSQMVASASDTQYF
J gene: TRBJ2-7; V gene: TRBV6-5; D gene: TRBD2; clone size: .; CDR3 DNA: TGTGCCAGCACCCAGATTAGCGGGAGGGCCTACGAGCAGTACTTC; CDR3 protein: CASTQISGRAYEQYF
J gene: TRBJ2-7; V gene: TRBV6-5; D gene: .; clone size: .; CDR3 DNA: TGTGCCAGCAGTTACATGGGGCCGGTGGGCGAGCAGTACTTC; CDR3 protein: CASSYMGPVGEQYF
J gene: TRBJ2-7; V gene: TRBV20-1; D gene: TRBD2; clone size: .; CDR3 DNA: TGCAGTGCTAGGGTCCTAGCGGGAGCTGCCTACGAGCAGTACTTC; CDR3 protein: CSARVLAGAAYEQYF
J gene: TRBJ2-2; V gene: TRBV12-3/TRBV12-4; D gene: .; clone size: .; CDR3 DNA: TGTGCCAGCAGGCCAACTCGGGGCAGGACAGCGACGAACACCGGGGAGCTGTTTTTT; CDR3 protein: CASRPTRGRTATNTGELFF
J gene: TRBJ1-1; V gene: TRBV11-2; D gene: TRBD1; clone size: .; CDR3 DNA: TGTGCCAGCAGACAGGGGGTTTCCACTGAAGCTTTCTTT; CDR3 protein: CASRQGVSTEAFF
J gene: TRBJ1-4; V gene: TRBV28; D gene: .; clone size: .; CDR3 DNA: TGTGCCAGCAGGGAGGAGGGGAATGAAAAACTGTTTTTT; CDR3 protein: CASREEGNEKLFF
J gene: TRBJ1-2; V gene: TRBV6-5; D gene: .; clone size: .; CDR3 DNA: TGTGCCAGCAGTTACTCGCCGGGGATCTATGGCTACACCTTC; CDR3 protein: CASSYSPGIYGYTF
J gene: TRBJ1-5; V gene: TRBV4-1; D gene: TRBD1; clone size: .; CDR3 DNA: TGCGCCAGCAGCCAAACGGGACAGTCAAGCAATCAGCCCCAGCATTTT; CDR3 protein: CASSQTGQSSNQPQHF
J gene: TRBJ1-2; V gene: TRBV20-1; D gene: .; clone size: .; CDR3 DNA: TGCAGTGCTAGAATGGGCTATGGCTACACCTTC; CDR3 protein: CSARMGYGYTF
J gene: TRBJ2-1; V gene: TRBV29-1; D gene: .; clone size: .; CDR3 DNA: TGCAGCGTTGAAGGAGCATCCACCTACAATGAGCAGTTCTTC; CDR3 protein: CSVEGASTYNEQFF
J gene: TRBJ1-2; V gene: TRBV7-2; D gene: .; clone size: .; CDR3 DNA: TGTGCCAGCAGCCAACAGGAGGGGTCGGTCTATGGCTACACCTTC; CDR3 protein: CASSQQEGSVYGYTF
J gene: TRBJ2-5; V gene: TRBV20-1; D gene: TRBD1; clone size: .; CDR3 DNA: TGCAGTGCTAGCGACAGGGAAGAGACCCAGTACTTC; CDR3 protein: CSASDREETQYF
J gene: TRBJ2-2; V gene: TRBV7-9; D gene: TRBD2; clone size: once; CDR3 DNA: TGTGCCAGCAGCCAAGCACTAGCGGGTCTAGCCGGGGAGCTGTTTTTT; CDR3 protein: CASSQALAGLAGELFF
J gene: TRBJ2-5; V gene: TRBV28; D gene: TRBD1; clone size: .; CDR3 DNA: TGTGCCAGCAGTCCGGGGACAGGCGGCCAGTACTTC; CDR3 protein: CASSPGTGGQYF
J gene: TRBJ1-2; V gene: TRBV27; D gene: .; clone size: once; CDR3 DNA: TGTGCCAGCAGGGCCGGACTGAGCTATGGCTACACCTTC; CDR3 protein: CASRAGLSYGYTF
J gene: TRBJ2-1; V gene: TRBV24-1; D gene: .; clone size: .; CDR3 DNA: TGTGCCACCAGTGAACCCCTGGCGGGAACGTGGCATGAGCAGTTCTTC; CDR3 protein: CATSEPLAGTWHEQFF
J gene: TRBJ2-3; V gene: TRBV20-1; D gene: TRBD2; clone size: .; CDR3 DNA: TGCAGTCCTGCCCTTCCTAGCGGCCTTAGCACAGATACGCAGTATTTT; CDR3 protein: CSPALPSGLSTDTQYF
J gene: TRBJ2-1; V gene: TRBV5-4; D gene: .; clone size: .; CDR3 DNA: TGTGCCAGCAGGTTCCCGGGGGCTGGCAATGAGCAGTTCTTC; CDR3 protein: CASRFPGAGNEQFF
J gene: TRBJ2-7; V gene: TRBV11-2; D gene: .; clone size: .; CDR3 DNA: TGTGCCAGCAGCTCCCGGGACTTTGATCCCTACGAGCAGTACTTC; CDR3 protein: CASSSRDFDPYEQYF
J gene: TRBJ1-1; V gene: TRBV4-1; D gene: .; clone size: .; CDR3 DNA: TGCGCCAGCAGCCAAGCGGACGGGGAAGCTTTCTTT; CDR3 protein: CASSQADGEAFF
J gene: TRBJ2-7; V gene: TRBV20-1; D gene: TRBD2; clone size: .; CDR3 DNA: TGCAGTGGGACTAGCGGGTTTTCCTACGAGCAGTACTTC; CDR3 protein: CSGTSGFSYEQYF
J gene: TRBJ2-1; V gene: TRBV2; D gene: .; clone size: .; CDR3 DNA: TGTGCCAGTCGGGGGACTGGCTCCTACAATGAGCAGTTCTTC; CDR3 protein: CASRGTGSYNEQFF
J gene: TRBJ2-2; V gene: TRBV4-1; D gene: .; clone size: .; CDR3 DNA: TGCGCCAGCAGCCAAAATCCCGGGGAGCTGTTTTTT; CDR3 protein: CASSQNPGELFF
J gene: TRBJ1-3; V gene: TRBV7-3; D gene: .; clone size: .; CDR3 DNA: TGTGCCAGCAGCTCGGGACCCTACTCTGGAAACACCATATATTTT; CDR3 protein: CASSSGPYSGNTIYF
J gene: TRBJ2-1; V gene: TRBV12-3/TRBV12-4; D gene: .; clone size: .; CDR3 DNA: TGTGCCAGCAGTTTCAAGGATCCGGGGGAGCAGTTCTTC; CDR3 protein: CASSFKDPGEQFF
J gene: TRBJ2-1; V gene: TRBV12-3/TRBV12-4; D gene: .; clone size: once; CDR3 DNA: TGTGCCAGCAGTTTGAAGAGTGAGCAGTTCTTC; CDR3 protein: CASSLKSEQFF
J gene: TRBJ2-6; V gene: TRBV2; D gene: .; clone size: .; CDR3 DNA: TGTGCCAGCTCATGGACCCCTGGGGCCAACGTCCTGACTTTC; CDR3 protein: CASSWTPGANVLTF
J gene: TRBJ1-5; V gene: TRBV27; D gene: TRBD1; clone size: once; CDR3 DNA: TGTGCCAGCACCACTACAGGGGGCGGTCAGCCCCAGCATTTT; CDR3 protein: CASTTTGGGQPQHF
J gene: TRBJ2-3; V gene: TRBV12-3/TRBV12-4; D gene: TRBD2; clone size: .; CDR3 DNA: TGTGCCAGCAGTTCCTTGCGGGAGGGCGCAGATACGCAGTATTTT; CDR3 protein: CASSSLREGADTQYF
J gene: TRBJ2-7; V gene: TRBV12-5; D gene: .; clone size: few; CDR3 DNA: TGTGCTAGTGGTTTAGGGGGCTCCTACGAGCAGTACTTC; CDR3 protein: CASGLGGSYEQYF
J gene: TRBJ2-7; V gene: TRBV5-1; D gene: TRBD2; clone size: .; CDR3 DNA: TGCGCCAGCAGCGGGGTTCAGCGGGAGGGCATCTACGAGCAGTACTTC; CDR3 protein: CASSGVQREGIYEQYF
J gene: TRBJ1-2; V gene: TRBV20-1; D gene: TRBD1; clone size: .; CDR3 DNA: TGCAGTGCTAGAGCTGACAGGGATTCCGGATTTTATGGCTACACCTTC; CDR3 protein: CSARADRDSGFYGYTF
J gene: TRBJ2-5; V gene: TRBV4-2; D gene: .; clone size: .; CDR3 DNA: TGTGCCAGCACCTGGGGGGATTCTGGTCAGGAGACCCAGTACTTC; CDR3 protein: CASTWGDSGQETQYF
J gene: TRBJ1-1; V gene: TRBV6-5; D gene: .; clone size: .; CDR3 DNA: TGTGCCAGCAGTTACGACGAGGGAGGGAACACTGAAGCTTTCTTT; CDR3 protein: CASSYDEGGNTEAFF
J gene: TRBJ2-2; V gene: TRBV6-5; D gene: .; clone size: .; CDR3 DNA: TGTGCCAGCAGTTACGCAGCCGACCACACCGGGGAGCTGTTTTTT; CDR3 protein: CASSYAADHTGELFF
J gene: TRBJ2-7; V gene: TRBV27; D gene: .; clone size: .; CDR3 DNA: TGTGCCAGCAGTCGAGGCAGTGCTACGCCCTACGAGCAGTACTTC; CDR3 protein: CASSRGSATPYEQYF
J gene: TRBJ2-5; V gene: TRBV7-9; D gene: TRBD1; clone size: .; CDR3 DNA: TGTGCCAGCTCCCGGGACAGGAGATACCAAGAGACCCAGTACTTC; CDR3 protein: CASSRDRRYQETQYF